This T cell receptor beta chain derives from a study of read filtering for tumor transcriptome and immune sequencing. This clonotype was seen repeatedly, ten times or more. Its antigen is not known. The germline gives CDR1 MNHEY, CDR2 SMNVEV (reference sequence). V trimming: 9 bases; J trimming: 1 base; junction bases outside the gene matches: 1. CDR3 length: 12 residues. This library used approximately 0.4 ug RNA and molecular barcoded adaptors spanning alpha/delta and beta/gamma chains. TCRdb independently ran MiXCR on the reads; one entry per CDR3 protein. This sample carries about 130,000 distinct CDR3 sequences, about an eighth of them seen once, and the ten largest clones take roughly 9.6%. Study results and caveats: Without single-read clonotypes, shared clonotype proportions correlated more between IR-seq and RNA-seq.

Source material: a population of CD138-negative cells sorted from bone marrow. The chain joins TRBV27 to TRBJ1-1; 8 bases are a match to TRBD1. The clonotype originates from a donor aged 40 or older with multiple myeloma. The CDR3 DNA is TGTGCCAGTGGACAGGGGAACACTGAAGCTTTCTTT. It specifies CASGQGNTEAFF.